This T cell receptor (beta chain) was recorded in a study of cytomegalovirus exposure and HLA in healthy donors. Study-wide findings and caveats: Cytomegalovirus-associated status was assigned to about 160 TCR beta chains. Some V segments, TRBV6-2 and TRBV6-3 among them, were indistinguishable and were therefore excluded.

The germline V gene encodes CDR1 SEHNR and CDR2 FQNEAQ (reference sequence). The CDR3 sequence is 15 residues long. V was cut by 6 bases and J by 5 bases, with 16 bases left in between. All donors participated as healthy donors of bone marrow. Both 60 Vbeta primers and 13 Jbeta primers went into the PCR. Only in-frame clones appear in the TCRdb table, and some are missing; sequencing was by immunoSEQ multiplex PCR. The repertoire table contains under 45,000 clones. About this clone itself: Its antigen is not known.

Sequencing input: PBMCs. The chain carries TRBV7-9 and TRBJ2-2; D is undetermined. This receptor was identified in a male donor in good health and CMV-seronegative. The CDR3 loop is CASSTPGLPTGELFF. CDR3 in DNA: TGTGCCAGCAGTACTCCGGGTCTCCCGACCGGGGAGCTGTTTTTT.